This TCR beta chain was found in a study of control samples from healthy donors and cancer patients (dated by TCRdb to 2020 to 2021). Deletion took 2 bases off V and 5 bases off J, with a span of 11 bases between the germline ends. CDR1 SGHRS and CDR2 YFSETQ were looked up in the germline V gene. From its cysteine to its phenylalanine, the CDR3 spans 13 amino acids. The CDR3 DNA has 39 bases and is translated from base 1. In the case of this clone: Its antigen has not been determined. No base-level quality is on record; no much larger clone is a single base apart.

Library construction relied on the immunoSEQ multiplex PCR assay. The clones in this table, taken by TCRdb from immuneACCESS, are in-frame only. Not every clone is retained; where verified, under half of the shortfall comes from an unresolved V gene, and the cause of the rest is unknown. For this sample there are 75,000 to 95,000 clones; more than 85% appear just once. The ten most abundant clones make up 1.5% of the sample. This clonotype was obtained from a woman aged 25 to 39 in good health. This chain is built from TRBV5-1 and TRBJ2-7, with the D segment identity uncertain. What was sequenced was blood. The DNA sequence follows: TGCGCCAGCAGCTTCCCGGTATCGGACGAGCAGTACTTC. This yields the protein CASSFPVSDEQYF.